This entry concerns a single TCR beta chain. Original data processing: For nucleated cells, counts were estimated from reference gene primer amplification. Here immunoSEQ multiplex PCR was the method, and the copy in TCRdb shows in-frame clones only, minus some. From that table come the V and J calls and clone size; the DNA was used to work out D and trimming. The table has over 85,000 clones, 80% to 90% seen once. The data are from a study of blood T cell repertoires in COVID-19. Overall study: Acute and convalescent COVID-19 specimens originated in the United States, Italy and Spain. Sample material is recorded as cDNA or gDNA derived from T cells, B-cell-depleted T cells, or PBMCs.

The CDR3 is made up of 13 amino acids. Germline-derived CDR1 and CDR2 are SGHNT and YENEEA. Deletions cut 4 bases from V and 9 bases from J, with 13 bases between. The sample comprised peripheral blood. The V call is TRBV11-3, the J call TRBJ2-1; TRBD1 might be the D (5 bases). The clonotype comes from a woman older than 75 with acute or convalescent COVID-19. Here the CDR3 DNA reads TGTGCCAGCAGCTCACAGGTGTCCCGTGAGCAGTTCTTC. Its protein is CASSSQVSREQFF. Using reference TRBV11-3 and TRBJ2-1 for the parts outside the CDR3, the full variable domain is EAGVVQSPRYKIIEKKQPVAFWCNPISGHNTLYWYLQNLGQGPELLIRYENEEAVDDSQLPKDRFSAERLKGVDSTLKIQPAELGDSAVYLCASSSQVSREQFFGPGTRLTVL.